The 28 T cell receptor beta chains reported below all come from one sample, sequenced in a study of blood T cell repertoires in COVID-19. The table came from immunoSEQ multiplex PCR; TCRdb's copy has only in-frame clones and leaves some out. The sample contains under 200,000 clones, approximately 83% of which appear only once. Sequencing input: peripheral blood. The receptors were sampled from a man in his 60s with acute or convalescent COVID-19.

This clone was detected a few times. The chain has TRBV11-2 and TRBJ2-3; the match to TRBD2 covers 11 bases. Unmatched junction bases numbered 8, after V lost 5 bases and J lost 4 bases. The CDR3 runs 16 residues. Germline loops: CDR1 SGHAT, CDR2 FQNNGV. DNA for the CDR3: TGTGCCAGCAGCCCCTTTAGCGGGAGGGCCGCAGATACGCAGTATTTT. It translates to CASSPFSGRAADTQYF. Full variable domain (missing parts from reference TRBV11-2 and TRBJ2-3): EAGVAQSPRYKIIEKRQSVAFWCNPISGHATLYWYQQILGQGPKLLIQFQNNGVVDDSQLPKDRFSAERLKGVDSTLKIQPAKLEDSAVYLCASSPFSGRAADTQYFGPGTRLTVL.

This clone was counted between two and nine times. This chain joins TRBV30 and TRBJ2-2, with D perhaps matching TRBD2 (6 bases). CDR3 length: 11 amino acids. V was shortened by 8 bases and J by 7 bases, with 11 bases between the two germline ends. Looked up from germline, CDR1 is GTSNPN and CDR2 is SVGIG (reference sequence). In nucleotides, the CDR3 is TGTGCCGGCGGGGACGGCGGGGAGCTGTTTTTT. Protein sequence: CAGGDGGELFF.

This chain joins TRBV19 and TRBJ1-2; TRBD1 matches 8 bases. Trimming at V came to 5 bases and at J to 4 bases, leaving 12 bases not matched to a gene. Per the germline V gene, CDR1 is LNHDA and CDR2 is SQIVND (reference sequence). The CDR3 runs 16 residues. This CDR3 is CASSLDRARGAYGYTF. The DNA of the CDR3 is TGTGCCAGTAGTCTGGACAGGGCACGTGGAGCCTATGGCTACACCTTC.

This chain connects TRBV9 to TRBJ1-5; D is ambiguous. Germline V gene sequence: CDR1 SGDLS, CDR2 YYNGEE. V shed 5 bases and J shed 4 bases, with 10 bases lying between them. The CDR3 has 13 residues. In DNA, the CDR3 is TGTGCCAGCAGTGGCACGGGGAATCAGCCCCAGCATTTT. Its translation is CASSGTGNQPQHF.

The V call is TRBV7-3, the J call TRBJ2-2; no definite D call. Trimming removed 5 bases from V and 4 bases from J, with 11 bases in between. CDR1 and CDR2 from the germline V gene are SGHTA and FQGTGA. The length of the CDR3 is 14 residues. DNA of the CDR3: TGTGCCAGCAGCCCCCAGGAAGTCACCGGGGAGCTGTTTTTT. Its translation is CASSPQEVTGELFF.

This chain uses TRBV24-1 with TRBJ1-1; a possible D gene is TRBD1 (5 bases). This CDR3 is built from 13 residues. Germline V CDR1 and CDR2: KGHDR, SFDVKD. V was cut by 3 bases and J by 5 bases, with 9 bases left in between. DNA of the CDR3: TGTGCCACCAGTGATAGATCAGGGACTGAAGCTTTCTTT. It codes for CATSDRSGTEAFF.

The count of this clone is one. This rearrangement joins TRBV10-3 to TRBJ1-2, with TRBD1 matching over 10 bases. Germline V lookup: CDR1 ENHRY, CDR2 SYGVKD. CDR3 length: 14 residues. V lost 7 bases and J lost 5; bases outside the gene matches: 7. The CDR3 loop reads CAINSDRGEYGYTF. CDR3 coding DNA: TGTGCCATCAATTCGGACAGGGGGGAGTATGGCTACACCTTC.

The genes are TRBV2 and TRBJ1-4, with D maybe TRBD1 (5 bases). With 6 bases removed from V and 7 bases from J, the gap between germline ends came to 15 bases. The CDR3 is 14 residues long. Germline CDR1 SNHLY, CDR2 FYNNEI. The CDR3 region is CASRGAGRSEKLFF. The CDR3 DNA reads TGTGCCAGCAGAGGGGCAGGCAGGAGTGAAAAACTGTTTTTT.

This clone was recorded a few times. The rearrangement joins TRBV2 to TRBJ1-5; D uncertain. The germline V gene has CDR1 SNHLY and CDR2 FYNNEI. V lost 10 bases and J lost 0, with 16 bases in between. The CDR3 has 15 residues. CDR3 residues: CAISEGSYSNQPQHF. CDR3 in DNA: TGTGCCATCTCGGAGGGCTCCTATAGCAATCAGCCCCAGCATTTT.

The chain uses TRBV30 and TRBJ2-5; the D gene is possibly TRBD2 (5 bases). Between the trimmed V and J ends, which lost 3 bases and 7 bases, there was a span of 12 bases. Looked up from germline, CDR1 is GTSNPN and CDR2 is SVGIG (reference sequence). The CDR3 runs 12 residues. Written as DNA, the CDR3 is TGTGCCTGGAGGGCGGGTCGGGGGACCCAGTACTTC. Encoded protein: CAWRAGRGTQYF.

J is TRBJ2-3 and V is TRBV15, with D tentatively TRBD2 (5 bases). This CDR3 spans 14 amino acids. The V end lost 1 base, the J end lost 7 bases, and 12 bases lay between the germline ends. Germline CDR1 is LNHNV and CDR2 is YYDKDF (reference sequence). CDR3 sequence: CATSRAGSGNTQYF. CDR3 DNA sequence: TGTGCCACCAGCAGAGCGGGCAGCGGAAATACGCAGTATTTT.

The chain carries TRBV5-1 and TRBJ1-4; the match to TRBD1 covers 7 bases. The CDR3 totals 17 residues. CDR1 is SGHRS and CDR2 is YFSETQ in the germline V gene. With V trimmed by 0 bases and J by 0 bases, 5 bases remained unmatched. CDR3 sequence (DNA): TGCGCCAGCAGCTTGGAGGGGGCGCCGTCAACTAATGAAAAACTGTTTTTT. The encoded protein is CASSLEGAPSTNEKLFF.

This clone was seen more than once but under ten times. V and J are TRBV5-1 and TRBJ1-2; a weak D match, TRBD1 (6 bases). CDR1 SGHRS and CDR2 YFSETQ come from the germline V gene. V was cut by 0 bases and J by 4 bases, with 10 bases left in between. There are 14 residues in the CDR3. The CDR3 spells CASSLGQASYGYTF. CDR3 coding DNA: TGCGCCAGCAGCTTGGGACAGGCAAGCTATGGCTACACCTTC.

V and J are TRBV10-3 and TRBJ2-3; possible D gene TRBD2, 6 bases. V shed 0 bases and J shed 2 bases, with 12 bases lying between them. CDR3 length equals 16 residues. Germline V gene data show CDR1 as ENHRY and CDR2 as SYGVKD. The CDR3 region is CAISESSSGSTDTQYF. The DNA for the CDR3 is TGTGCCATCAGTGAGTCCAGTAGCGGCTCCACAGATACGCAGTATTTT.

This sequence joins TRBV3-1 (or the pseudogene TRBV3-2) and TRBJ2-7; D unresolved. The V gene's germline CDR1 is LGHDT and CDR2 YNNKEL (reference sequence). The CDR3 contains 13 residues. The ends were cut back, 4 bases at V and 0 bases at J, with 7 bases in the middle. CDR3 nucleotide sequence: TGTGCCAGCAGCCTCTCTTCCTCCTACGAGCAGTACTTC. It translates to CASSLSSSYEQYF.

The rearrangement joins TRBV28 to TRBJ2-3, with D perhaps matching TRBD2 (6 bases). The CDR3 is 15 amino acids. CDR1 and CDR2 from the germline V gene are MDHEN and SYDVKM. Trimming removed 7 bases from V and 7 bases from J, with 21 bases in between. The CDR3 region has the DNA TGTGCCAGCACCAATCAGTGGACCGGGACTCATACGCAGTATTTT. Protein product: CASTNQWTGTHTQYF.

This chain connects TRBV19 to TRBJ1-1; 7 nucleotides agree with TRBD1. The V gene end was trimmed by 6 bases and the J gene end by 1 base; junction bases not matched to a gene: 8. Germline-derived CDR1 and CDR2 are LNHDA and SQIVND (reference sequence). The CDR3 covers 15 residues. The CDR3 here is CASSPGGKRNTEAFF. The CDR3 coding sequence is TGTGCCAGTAGCCCAGGGGGTAAAAGGAACACTGAAGCTTTCTTT. Full variable domain (outside the CDR3, taken from reference TRBV19 and TRBJ1-1): DGGITQSPKYLFRKEGQNVTLSCEQNLNHDAMYWYRQDPGQGLRLIYYSQIVNDFQKGDIAEGYSVSREKKESFPLTVTSAQKNPTAFYLCASSPGGKRNTEAFFGQGTRLTVV.

This chain joins TRBV29-1 and TRBJ2-3; 7 nucleotides line up with TRBD1. This CDR3 contains 16 residues. V shed 3 bases and J 0 bases; nucleotides not matched to a gene: 9. CDR1 is SQVTM and CDR2 is ANQGSEA in the germline V gene. The CDR3 spells CSVDRAWDRSTDTQYF. The CDR3 nucleotides are TGCAGCGTTGACCGAGCCTGGGACAGAAGCACAGATACGCAGTATTTT.

This clone showed up just once. The chain uses TRBV27 and TRBJ1-6; weak D call: TRBD1 (6 bases). V was cut by 4 bases and J by 7 bases, with 14 bases left in between. Germline CDR1 is MNHEY and CDR2 is SMNVEV (reference sequence). The CDR3 is 15 amino acids. This chain's CDR3 is CASSSSRGANSPLHF. The CDR3 region has the DNA TGTGCCAGCAGTTCCTCTCGGGGGGCGAATTCACCCCTCCACTTT.

The sample holds a few counts of this clone. A junction end diverges from the germline sequence, so it may reflect a read error. The chain couples TRBV7-7 to TRBJ2-7, with D possibly being TRBD2 (6 bases). The CDR3 sequence is 12 residues long. Germline CDR1 and CDR2: SSHAT and FNYEAQ (reference sequence). In DNA form, the CDR3 reads TGTGCTAGCAGCTTCCGGGGGTTTGGGCAGACCTTC. Protein sequence: CASSFRGFGQTF.

Only one count was recorded for this clone. DNA for the CDR3: TGTGCCAGTAGTATTCAGGGGGCCTCGCCAGGTGGCTACACCTTC. Its translation: CASSIQGASPGGYTF. The gene calls are TRBV19 and TRBJ1-2; the match to TRBD1 covers 8 bases. J gave up 7 bases and V 3 bases, and 10 bases lay outside the gene matches. This CDR3 is built from 15 residues. In germline, CDR1 is LNHDA, CDR2 SQIVND (reference sequence).

The chain is built from TRBV5-1 and TRBJ2-7, with D possibly matching TRBD1 (6 bases). The germline V gene encodes CDR1 SGHRS and CDR2 YFSETQ. The CDR3 is 14 amino acids. Trimming removed 0 bases at V and 6 bases at J, with 13 bases between. The CDR3 DNA follows: TGCGCCAGCAGCTTGGAAGGCCAGGGGAGCGAGCAGTACTTC. It codes for CASSLEGQGSEQYF.

This clone has just a few counts. The rearrangement uses TRBV28 and TRBJ2-7; 13 bases align to TRBD2. This CDR3 spans 15 amino acids. CDR1 is MDHEN, CDR2 SYDVKM, per germline. With 6 bases clipped from V and 4 bases from J, the junction kept 6 bases outside the gene matches. As DNA, the CDR3 is TGTGCCAGCAGCCCCTGGACTAGCGGGAGATACGAGCAGTACTTC. Translation: CASSPWTSGRYEQYF.

V is TRBV2 and J is TRBJ1-5, with 7 bases aligning to TRBD1. V trimming: 4 bases; J trimming: 1 base; junction bases outside the gene matches: 7. The length of the CDR3 is 16 residues. Per germline, CDR1 SNHLY and CDR2 FYNNEI. In DNA form, the CDR3 reads TGTGCCAGCAGTGGACAGGGCATCGGGAGCAATCAGCCCCAGCATTTT. Amino acids: CASSGQGIGSNQPQHF.

The chain combines TRBV30 with TRBJ2-1; 10 bases fit TRBD2. This CDR3 comprises 17 residues. In germline, CDR1 is GTSNPN, CDR2 SVGIG (reference sequence). Losses at the gene ends were 0 bases for V and 5 bases for J; bases not matched to a gene: 10. CDR3 protein: CAWSVLVGSGRDNEQFF. The CDR3 bases are TGTGCCTGGAGTGTCTTAGTGGGGAGCGGGAGGGACAATGAGCAGTTCTTC. The full variable domain, with the rest looked up from reference TRBV30 and TRBJ2-1, is SQTIHQWPATLVQPVGSPLSLECTVEGTSNPNLYWYRQAAGRGLQLLFYSVGIGQISSEVPQNLSASRPQDRQFILSSKKLLLSDSGFYLCAWSVLVGSGRDNEQFFGPGTRLTVL.

This rearrangement joins TRBV2 to TRBJ2-1; weak D call: TRBD2 (7 bases). The length of the CDR3 is 15 residues. Looked up from germline, CDR1 is SNHLY and CDR2 is FYNNEI. V lost 4 bases to trimming and J lost 1 base, with 11 bases between them. CDR3 region: CASSGGGGSYNEQFF. CDR3 coding DNA: TGTGCCAGCAGTGGAGGGGGGGGATCCTACAATGAGCAGTTCTTC.

As for this clone: The sample holds other DNA sequences that translate to the same CDR3. The chain combines TRBV2 with TRBJ1-4, with 7 bases aligning to TRBD1. The junction had 4 bases not matched to a gene; V was cut back by 6 bases and J by 3 bases. The CDR3 has 14 residues. Per germline, CDR1 SNHLY and CDR2 FYNNEI. CDR3 protein: CASSDRVSNEKLFF. DNA of the CDR3: TGTGCCAGCAGCGACAGGGTATCTAATGAAAAACTGTTTTTT.

The chain recombines TRBV19 with TRBJ2-1, with 12 bases identical to TRBD2. The CDR3 is made up of 15 amino acids. CDR1 and CDR2 (germline): LNHDA, SQIVND (reference sequence). Trimming removed 5 bases from V and 4 bases from J; junction bases left unmatched: 3. CDR3 DNA: TGTGCCAGTAGTCTAGCGGGAGGGGATTACAATGAGCAGTTCTTC. This codes for CASSLAGGDYNEQFF.